These 18 T cell receptor beta chains were sequenced from one sample in a study of technical replicates of blood from several donors. This table comes from immunoSEQ multiplex PCR, and its TCRdb copy is limited to in-frame clones, with some not included. The table lists approximately 97,000 clones, approximately 95% of them singletons, with around 0.35% in the top ten. Sequencing input: T cells isolated from PBMCs. These receptor sequences come from a human donor in good health.

This clone was seen a single time. V is TRBV2 and J is TRBJ2-1; D gene ambiguous. Trimming cost V 0 bases and J 9 bases, with 6 bases left between them. The CDR3 runs to 12 residues. From germline, CDR1 is SNHLY and CDR2 FYNNEI. The CDR3 region is CASSEAWAEQFF. DNA for the CDR3: TGTGCCAGCAGTGAAGCCTGGGCTGAGCAGTTCTTC.

V is TRBV19 and J is TRBJ2-7, with 10 bases lining up with TRBD2. The CDR3 sequence is 13 residues long. Per the germline V gene, CDR1 is LNHDA and CDR2 is SQIVND (reference sequence). V trimming: 8 bases; J trimming: 3 bases; junction bases outside the gene matches: 4. The CDR3 nucleotides read TGTGCCAGTGCTTGGACTAGCGGCTACGAGCAGTACTTC. Amino acids: CASAWTSGYEQYF.

The CDR3 region has the DNA TGTGCCAGCAGGTCCCCAAATGAAAAACTGTTTTTT. The encoded protein is CASRSPNEKLFF. V and J are TRBV28 and TRBJ1-4; D gene ambiguous. With 6 bases removed from V and 5 bases from J, the gap between germline ends came to 7 bases. Germline CDR1 and CDR2: MDHEN and SYDVKM. This CDR3 spans 12 amino acids.

The chain joins TRBV27 to TRBJ1-5; TRBD1 is a possible D gene (5 bases). Germline V CDR1 and CDR2: MNHEY, SMNVEV (reference sequence). Trimming removed 3 bases at V and 3 bases at J, with 9 bases between. CDR3 length equals 14 residues. CDR3 sequence: CASSFLDNNQPQHF. The DNA for the CDR3 is TGTGCCAGCAGTTTTCTGGACAACAATCAGCCCCAGCATTTT.

The V gene is TRBV10-3, the J gene TRBJ1-1, with 9 bases that match TRBD1. V lost 7 bases, J lost 6 bases, and 12 bases stayed unmatched. Per the germline V gene, CDR1 is ENHRY and CDR2 is SYGVKD. The CDR3 runs to 15 residues. CDR3 coding DNA: TGTGCCATCACCGGGACAGGGAACCCACACCCTGAAGCTTTCTTT. This codes for CAITGTGNPHPEAFF.

The V call is TRBV19, the J call TRBJ2-3; 9 bases line up with TRBD1. The CDR3 totals 14 residues. V lost 7 bases, J lost 5 bases, and 7 bases stayed unmatched. The germline V gene has CDR1 LNHDA and CDR2 SQIVND (reference sequence). The DNA of the CDR3 is TGTGCCAGTACACGGGACAGGGAGTTAGATACGCAGTATTTT. Translated: CASTRDRELDTQYF.

This chain links TRBV27 with TRBJ2-3; D may be TRBD2 (5 bases). Trimming pared 0 bases from V and 4 bases from J, leaving 11 bases between. Germline values: CDR1 MNHEY, CDR2 SMNVEV (reference sequence). The CDR3 length is 15 residues. The CDR3 DNA is TGTGCCAGCAGTTTATCGTTGGGAGTCCCAGATACGCAGTATTTT. As protein: CASSLSLGVPDTQYF.

The chain couples TRBV7-9 to TRBJ1-1; D perhaps matches TRBD1 (6 bases). The V end lost 5 bases, the J end lost 7 bases, and 17 bases lay between the germline ends. The germline CDR1 and CDR2 sequences are SEHNR and FQNEAQ (reference sequence). This CDR3 is 14 amino acids long. CDR3 nucleotides: TGTGCCAGCAGCCTAGGGGTGGGGGCGAATGAAGCTTTCTTT. It encodes CASSLGVGANEAFF.

The chain employs TRBV6-6 and TRBJ2-3; no clear D. Germline assignment: CDR1 MNHNY and CDR2 SVGAGI (reference sequence). There are 14 residues in the CDR3. Trimming removed 5 bases at V and 2 bases at J, with 11 bases between. Here the CDR3 reads CASSNRRATDTQYF. In DNA form, the CDR3 reads TGTGCCAGCAGTAACCGAAGAGCCACAGATACGCAGTATTTT.

The sample holds one count of this clone. The rearrangement uses TRBV25-1 and TRBJ2-3; TRBD2 aligns across 11 bases. The trim removed 6 bases at V and 1 base at J, leaving 3 bases unmatched. The CDR3 runs to 15 residues. CDR1 and CDR2 from the germline V gene are MGHDK and SYGVNS. Here the CDR3 reads CASRLAGGGTDTQYF. CDR3 bases: TGTGCCAGCAGATTAGCGGGAGGGGGCACAGATACGCAGTATTTT. The full variable domain, completed using reference TRBV25-1 and TRBJ2-3, is EADIYQTPRYLVIGTGKKITLECSQTMGHDKMYWYQQDPGMELHLIHYSYGVNSTEKGDLSSESTVSRIRTEHFPLTLESARPSHTSQYLCASRLAGGGTDTQYFGPGTRLTVL.

The count of this clone is one. The chain uses TRBV5-5 and TRBJ2-7; a possible D gene is TRBD2 (5 bases). The germline CDR1 and CDR2 sequences are SGHKS and YYEKEE (reference sequence). The CDR3 covers 13 residues. Trimming cost V 4 bases and J 3 bases, with 11 bases left between them. The CDR3 reads CASSRTGDYEQYF. The CDR3 DNA reads as TGTGCCAGCAGCCGGACCGGGGACTACGAGCAGTACTTC.

This clone has more than one count but fewer than ten. This chain links TRBV6-5 with TRBJ2-4; tentatively, D is TRBD1 (6 bases). From germline, CDR1 is MNHEY and CDR2 SVGAGI. V was clipped by 4 bases and J by 5 bases, with 15 bases between them. The CDR3 spans 15 residues. The CDR3 reads CASSLWVQGQNIQYF. CDR3 nucleotides: TGTGCCAGCAGTTTGTGGGTCCAGGGGCAAAACATTCAGTACTTC.

The V call is TRBV6-5, the J call TRBJ2-1; 8 bases match TRBD2. Looked up from germline, CDR1 is MNHEY and CDR2 is SVGAGI. The CDR3 is made up of 14 amino acids. Unmatched junction bases numbered 2, after V lost 3 bases and J lost 4 bases. The CDR3, as DNA: TGTGCCAGCAGTTATCGGGAGGGTTACAATGAGCAGTTCTTC. Encoded protein: CASSYREGYNEQFF.

V is TRBV19 and J is TRBJ2-3; D may be TRBD2 (6 bases). Per germline, CDR1 LNHDA and CDR2 SQIVND (reference sequence). The CDR3 length is 14 residues. Trimming stripped 6 bases from V and 0 bases from J, with 10 bases between. The CDR3 coding sequence is TGTGCCAGTAGCCTAGGGACTAGCACAGATACGCAGTATTTT. Translating it yields CASSLGTSTDTQYF.

V usage is TRBV28 and J usage is TRBJ1-5, with TRBD1 identical over 7 bases. The germline V gene encodes CDR1 MDHEN and CDR2 SYDVKM. The CDR3 consists of 15 residues. V was clipped by 6 bases and J by 5 bases; unmatched bases: 10. The CDR3 region has the DNA TGTGCCAGCAGAATTACACAGGGGAGGCATCAGCCCCAGCATTTT. This codes for CASRITQGRHQPQHF.

This chain links TRBV4-2 with TRBJ2-1, with D possibly matching TRBD1 (6 bases). This CDR3 has 17 residues. In germline, CDR1 is LGHNA, CDR2 YNFKEQ. V gave up 0 bases and J gave up 7 bases, with 19 bases separating them. The CDR3 DNA reads as TGTGCCAGCAGCCAAGATTATCAGGGGAAACGGGTTAATGAGCAGTTCTTC. Amino acids: CASSQDYQGKRVNEQFF.

This clone has only one observation. V usage is TRBV5-1 and J usage is TRBJ2-7; a weak D match, TRBD1 (6 bases). The CDR3 spans 14 residues. Between the trimmed V and J ends, which lost 1 base and 2 bases, there was a span of 10 bases. Germline V gene lookup returns CDR1 SGHRS and CDR2 YFSETQ. CDR3 loop: CASSLTGTTYEQYF. The CDR3 bases are TGCGCCAGCAGCTTGACGGGGACAACCTACGAGCAGTACTTC.

The chain uses TRBV30 and TRBJ1-2; D is unresolved. Germline values: CDR1 GTSNPN, CDR2 SVGIG (reference sequence). CDR3 size: 14 residues. The V end was cut by 6 bases, the J end by 2 bases, with 16 bases between. CDR3 in amino acids: CACPTLGLNYGYTF. CDR3 sequence (DNA): TGTGCCTGCCCGACCCTGGGCTTAAACTATGGCTACACCTTC. Full variable domain (outside the CDR3, taken from reference TRBV30 and TRBJ1-2): SQTIHQWPATLVQPVGSPLSLECTVEGTSNPNLYWYRQAAGRGLQLLFYSVGIGQISSEVPQNLSASRPQDRQFILSSKKLLLSDSGFYLCACPTLGLNYGYTFGSGTRLTVV.